Following are 2 T cell receptor beta chains from one sample sequenced in a study of blood T cell repertoires in COVID-19. The repertoire was sequenced with immunoSEQ multiplex PCR; TCRdb's copy has only in-frame clones and lacks some. The sample shows about 200,000 clones, about 80% of them seen only once. Sequencing was carried out using peripheral blood. These receptors all come from a human donor with acute or convalescent COVID-19. The donor label of this sample is uncertain.

This clone was seen a handful of times. The chain links TRBV9 to TRBJ1-2, with 7 bases matching TRBD1. CDR1 is SGDLS, CDR2 YYNGEE, per germline. The CDR3 extends over 14 amino acids. V shed 3 bases, J shed 3 bases, and the junction held 5 bases outside the gene matches. In nucleotides, the CDR3 is TGTGCCAGCAGCGGCCCCGACAGGGACTATGGCTACACCTTC. Protein: CASSGPDRDYGYTF.

The CDR3 DNA sequence: TGTGCCTGGAGTGTACCCCGGGCGGGCTATGGCTACACCTTC. As protein: CAWSVPRAGYGYTF. The rearrangement links TRBV30 to TRBJ1-2; D is undetermined. The V gene lost 0 bases and the J gene lost 4 bases, with 12 bases spanning the gap. The CDR3 length is 14 residues. CDR1 and CDR2 (germline): GTSNPN, SVGIG (reference sequence).